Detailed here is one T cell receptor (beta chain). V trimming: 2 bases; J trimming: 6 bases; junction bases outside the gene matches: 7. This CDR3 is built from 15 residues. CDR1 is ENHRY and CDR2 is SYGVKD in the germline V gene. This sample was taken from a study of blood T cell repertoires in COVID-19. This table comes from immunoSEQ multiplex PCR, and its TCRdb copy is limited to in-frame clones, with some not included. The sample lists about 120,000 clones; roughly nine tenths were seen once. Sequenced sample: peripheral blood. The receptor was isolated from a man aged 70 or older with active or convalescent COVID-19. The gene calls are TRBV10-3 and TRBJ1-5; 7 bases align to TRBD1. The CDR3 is CAISETQGGGQPQHF. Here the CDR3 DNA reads TGTGCCATCAGTGAGACCCAGGGGGGAGGTCAGCCCCAGCATTTT.